This T cell receptor beta chain comes out of a study of T cell clusters in autoimmune cytopenias. Tens of thousands of genome equivalents of blood DNA were amplified for TRB. CDR1 is GTSNPN, CDR2 SVGIG, per germline (reference sequence). The CDR3 has 12 amino acids. One tube held mixed TRB-A and TRB-B primer pools for touch-down PCR. Reprocessing the multiplex PCR reads, TCRdb reports a single entry for every CDR3 protein and omits DNA. The sample totals around 12,000 distinct CDR3 sequences. V is TRBV30 and J is TRBJ1-1; the D call from TCRdb, TRBD1, cannot be confirmed without DNA. This receptor was identified in a human donor with an autoimmune cytopenia or autoimmune hepatitis (not recorded which). Specimen: peripheral blood. The CDR3 spells CAAGQGAAEAFF.